This entry describes one TCR beta chain. The CDR3 is 17 residues long. V lost 4 bases, J lost 0 bases, and 8 bases stayed unmatched. In germline, CDR1 is LGHDT, CDR2 YNNKEL (reference sequence). This specimen comes from a study of control samples from healthy donors and cancer patients. Profiled with immunoSEQ multiplex PCR; TCRdb holds only in-frame clones, not every one. The sample lists around 160,000 clones; over 85% were seen once. This rearrangement joins TRBV3-1 (or the pseudogene TRBV3-2) to TRBJ1-3; 8 nucleotides align to TRBD1. The material sequenced was blood. The sequence derives from a man aged 18-30 years in good health. Written as DNA, the CDR3 is TGTGCCAGCAGCCGTCGGGACAGGTCCATCTCTGGAAACACCATATATTTT. Residues: CASSRRDRSISGNTIYF.